This record looks at one T cell receptor beta chain sequence and its context. Its specificity is not known. The data belong to a study of OX40 agonist ivuxolimab in advanced cancers. Study in general: Dosing consisted of intravenous ivuxolimab at 0.01 to 10 mg/kg every 2 weeks. Earlier treatment with anti-PD-1, anti-PD-L1 or anti-CTLA-4 was permitted, and 35% to 45% had received some. Overall study findings and caveats: More expanded clones were found, on average, in CD8+ than in CD4+ T cells.

Germline loops: CDR1 SGHNT, CDR2 YYREEE (reference sequence). Between the trimmed V and J ends, which lost 5 bases and 5 bases, there was a span of 19 bases. The length of the CDR3 is 15 residues. The assay was immunoSEQ multiplex PCR, and TCRdb's table has in-frame clones only and misses some. The sample consists of around 63,000 clones, roughly 87% of them appearing once. This clonotype originated in an adult with an advanced solid tumor such as melanoma, head and neck, liver or kidney cancer. This chain links TRBV5-4 with TRBJ2-5; D gene uncertain. The source was CD4+ or CD8+ T cells sorted from blood, collected in a trial of the OX40 agonist ivuxolimab. CDR3 nucleotide sequence: TGTGCCAGCAGTGTTTCATCGATCCCCCGTGAGACCCAGTACTTC. It specifies CASSVSSIPRETQYF.